This T cell receptor beta chain was found in a study of CD8 T cells in ankylosing spondylitis. This clonotype was recorded many times. Via MiXCR, TCRdb re-called the 5' RACE reads, giving one row per CDR3 protein. The table lists 200,000 to 300,000 distinct CDR3 sequences, about 11% of them singletons, with about 3% in the top ten. The material sequenced was blood, either unsorted or a sorted T cell fraction (not recorded which). This receptor was identified in a male donor with ankylosing spondylitis or in good health (not recorded which).

The DNA for the CDR3 is TGCGCCAGCAGCTTGGCCGGACAGATCGACAAAAACATTCAGTACTTC. Translation: CASSLAGQIDKNIQYF. This chain uses TRBV5-1 with TRBJ2-4; weak D call: TRBD1 (6 bases). The V gene's germline CDR1 is SGHRS and CDR2 YFSETQ. Trimming left V 0 bases short and J 3 bases short, with 13 bases between. The CDR3 is 16 amino acids.